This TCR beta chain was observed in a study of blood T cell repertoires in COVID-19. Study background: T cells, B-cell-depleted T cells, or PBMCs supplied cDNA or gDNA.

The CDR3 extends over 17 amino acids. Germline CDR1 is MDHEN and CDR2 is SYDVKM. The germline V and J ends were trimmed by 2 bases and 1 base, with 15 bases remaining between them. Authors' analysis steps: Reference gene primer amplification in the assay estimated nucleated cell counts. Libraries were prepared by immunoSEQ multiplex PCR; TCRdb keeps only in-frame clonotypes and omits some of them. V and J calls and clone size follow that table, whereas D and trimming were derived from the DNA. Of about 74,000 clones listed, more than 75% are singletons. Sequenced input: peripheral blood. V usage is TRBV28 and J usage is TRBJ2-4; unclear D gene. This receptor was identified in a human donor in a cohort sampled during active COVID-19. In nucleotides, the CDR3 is TGTGCCAGCAGTTTAATTCAGTCTCTTCGCGCCAAAAACATTCAGTACTTC. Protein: CASSLIQSLRAKNIQYF.